This TCR beta chain was sequenced for a study of T cell responses to AZD1222 COVID-19 vaccine. Study findings and constraints: Repertoire sampling occurred only after the peak T cell response. Most donors were white British and more were female, and clonal diversity was possibly underestimated.

In the case of this clone: Its matching antigen is unknown.

The method was immunoSEQ multiplex PCR; TCRdb's version includes in-frame clones alone and lacks a portion of them. Among roughly 180,000 clones listed, approximately 90% were seen once. Investigators merged groups given second doses at roughly 4 or roughly 12 weeks. Looked up from germline, CDR1 is SGHAT and CDR2 is FQNNGV. Trimming stripped 5 bases from V and 7 bases from J, with 12 bases between. The CDR3 extends over 13 amino acids. The input for sequencing was peripheral blood, taken 28 days after the second AZD1222 dose. This receptor was obtained from an adult who received the AZD1222 COVID-19 vaccine. The V call is TRBV11-2, the J call TRBJ2-1, with D hard to call. CDR3 region: CASSPVGRNEQFF. In nucleotides, the CDR3 is TGTGCCAGCAGCCCGGTGGGAAGGAATGAGCAGTTCTTC.